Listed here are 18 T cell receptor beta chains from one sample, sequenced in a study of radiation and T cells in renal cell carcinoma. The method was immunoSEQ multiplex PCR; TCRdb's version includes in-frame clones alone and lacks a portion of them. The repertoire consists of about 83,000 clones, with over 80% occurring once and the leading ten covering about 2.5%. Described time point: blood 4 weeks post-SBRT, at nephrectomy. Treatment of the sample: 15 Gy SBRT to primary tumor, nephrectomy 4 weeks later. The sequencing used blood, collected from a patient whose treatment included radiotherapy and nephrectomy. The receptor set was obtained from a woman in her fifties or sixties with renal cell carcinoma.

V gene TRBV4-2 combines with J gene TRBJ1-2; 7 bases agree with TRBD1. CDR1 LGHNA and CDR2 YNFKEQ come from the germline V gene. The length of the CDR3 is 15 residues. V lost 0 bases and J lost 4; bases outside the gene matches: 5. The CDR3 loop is CASSQDTGAGYGYTF. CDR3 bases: TGTGCCAGCAGCCAAGATACAGGGGCTGGCTATGGCTACACCTTC.

The CDR3, as DNA: TGTGCCAGCAGTTCTGGACAGTTCCGCTCTGGAAACACCATATATTTT. Its protein product is CASSSGQFRSGNTIYF. The chain uses TRBV6-6 and TRBJ1-3; weak D call: TRBD1 (6 bases). V gave up 4 bases and J gave up 0 bases, with 13 bases separating them. Germline V lookup: CDR1 MNHNY, CDR2 SVGAGI (reference sequence). The CDR3 sequence is 16 residues long.

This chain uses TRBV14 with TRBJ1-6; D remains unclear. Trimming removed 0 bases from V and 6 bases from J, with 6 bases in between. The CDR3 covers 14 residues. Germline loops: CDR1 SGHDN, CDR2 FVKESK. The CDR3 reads CASSQEEGNSPLHF. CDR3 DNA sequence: TGTGCCAGCAGCCAAGAAGAAGGTAATTCACCCCTCCACTTT.

Here the CDR3 DNA reads TGCGCCAGCAGTGACGCCACCAGGCCCCTCACTGAAGCTTTCTTT. This codes for CASSDATRPLTEAFF. The chain recombines TRBV10-1 with TRBJ1-1, with D uncertain. Per the germline V gene, CDR1 is WNHNN and CDR2 is SYGVQD (reference sequence). The CDR3 runs to 15 residues. Trimming stripped 3 bases from V and 4 bases from J, with 15 bases between.

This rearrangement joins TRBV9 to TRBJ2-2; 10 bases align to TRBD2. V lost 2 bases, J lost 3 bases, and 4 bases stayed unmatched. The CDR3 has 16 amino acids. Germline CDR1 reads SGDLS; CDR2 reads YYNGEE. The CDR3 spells CASSVSGREDTGELFF. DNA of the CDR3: TGTGCCAGCAGCGTCAGCGGGAGGGAGGACACCGGGGAGCTGTTTTTT.

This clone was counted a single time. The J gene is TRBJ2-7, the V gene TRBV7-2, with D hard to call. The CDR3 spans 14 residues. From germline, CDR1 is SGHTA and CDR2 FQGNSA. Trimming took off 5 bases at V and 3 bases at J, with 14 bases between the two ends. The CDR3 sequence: CASSLRRTNYEQYF. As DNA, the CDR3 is TGTGCCAGCAGCCTACGTCGAACGAACTACGAGCAGTACTTC.

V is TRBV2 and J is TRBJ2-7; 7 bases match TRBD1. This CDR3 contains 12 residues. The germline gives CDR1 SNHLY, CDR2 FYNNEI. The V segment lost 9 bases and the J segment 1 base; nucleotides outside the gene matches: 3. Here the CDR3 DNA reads TGTGCCAGTGGGGACAGTTCCTACGAGCAGTACTTC. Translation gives CASGDSSYEQYF.

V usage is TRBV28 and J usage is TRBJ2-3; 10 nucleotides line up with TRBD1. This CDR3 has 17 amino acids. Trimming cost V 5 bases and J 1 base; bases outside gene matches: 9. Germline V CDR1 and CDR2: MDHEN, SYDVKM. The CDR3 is CASSPGTGVIGTDTQYF. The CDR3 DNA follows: TGTGCCAGCAGTCCGGGGACAGGGGTAATCGGCACAGATACGCAGTATTTT.

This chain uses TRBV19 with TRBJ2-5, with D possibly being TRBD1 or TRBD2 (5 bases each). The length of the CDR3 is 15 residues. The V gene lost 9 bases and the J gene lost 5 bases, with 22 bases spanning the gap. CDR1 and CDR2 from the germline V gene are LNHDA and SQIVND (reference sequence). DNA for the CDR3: TGTGCCAGCGAACCCTCCCGAGGGGATGCGGAGACCCAGTACTTC. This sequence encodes CASEPSRGDAETQYF. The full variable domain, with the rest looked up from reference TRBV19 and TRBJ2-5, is DGGITQSPKYLFRKEGQNVTLSCEQNLNHDAMYWYRQDPGQGLRLIYYSQIVNDFQKGDIAEGYSVSREKKESFPLTVTSAQKNPTAFYLCASEPSRGDAETQYFGPGTRLLVL.

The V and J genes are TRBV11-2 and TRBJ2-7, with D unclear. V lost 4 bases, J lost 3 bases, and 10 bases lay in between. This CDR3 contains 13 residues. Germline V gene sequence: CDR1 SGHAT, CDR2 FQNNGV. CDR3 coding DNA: TGTGCCAGCAGCTCCAGTGGGGACTACGAGCAGTACTTC. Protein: CASSSSGDYEQYF.

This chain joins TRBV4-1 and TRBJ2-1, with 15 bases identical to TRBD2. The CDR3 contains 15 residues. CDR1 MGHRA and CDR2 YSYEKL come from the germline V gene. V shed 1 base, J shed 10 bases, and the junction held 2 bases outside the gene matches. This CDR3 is CASSQGTSGRAEQFF. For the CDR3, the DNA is TGCGCCAGCAGCCAAGGGACTAGCGGGAGGGCCGAGCAGTTCTTC.

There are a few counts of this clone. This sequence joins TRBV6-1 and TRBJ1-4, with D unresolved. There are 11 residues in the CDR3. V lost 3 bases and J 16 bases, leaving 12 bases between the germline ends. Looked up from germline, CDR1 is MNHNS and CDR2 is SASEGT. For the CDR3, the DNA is TGTGCCAGCAGTGAGTCAGGTTTGCCGTTTTTT. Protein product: CASSESGLPFF.

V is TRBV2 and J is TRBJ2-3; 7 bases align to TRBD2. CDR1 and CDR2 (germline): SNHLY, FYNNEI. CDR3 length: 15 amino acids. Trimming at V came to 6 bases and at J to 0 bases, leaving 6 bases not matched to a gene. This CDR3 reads CASRGDYPSTDTQYF. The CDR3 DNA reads TGTGCCAGCAGGGGGGACTACCCCAGCACAGATACGCAGTATTTT.

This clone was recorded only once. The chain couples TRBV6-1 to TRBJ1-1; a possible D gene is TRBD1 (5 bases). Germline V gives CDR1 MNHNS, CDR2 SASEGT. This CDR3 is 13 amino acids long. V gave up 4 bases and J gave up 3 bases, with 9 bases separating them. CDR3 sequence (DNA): TGTGCCAGCAGTGGCGACAGCGACACTGAAGCTTTCTTT. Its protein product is CASSGDSDTEAFF.

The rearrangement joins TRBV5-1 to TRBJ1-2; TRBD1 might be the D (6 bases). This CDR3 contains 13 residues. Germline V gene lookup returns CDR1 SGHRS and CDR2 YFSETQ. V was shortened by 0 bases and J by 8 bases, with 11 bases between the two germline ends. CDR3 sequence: CASSLEGGEGYTF. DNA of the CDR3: TGCGCCAGCAGCTTGGAAGGGGGAGAAGGCTACACCTTC.

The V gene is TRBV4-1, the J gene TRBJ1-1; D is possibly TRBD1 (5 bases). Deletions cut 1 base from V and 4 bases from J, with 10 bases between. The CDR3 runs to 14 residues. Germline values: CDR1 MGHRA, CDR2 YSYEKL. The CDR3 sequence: CASSQARGGTEAFF. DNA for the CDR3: TGCGCCAGCAGCCAAGCGAGGGGTGGCACTGAAGCTTTCTTT.

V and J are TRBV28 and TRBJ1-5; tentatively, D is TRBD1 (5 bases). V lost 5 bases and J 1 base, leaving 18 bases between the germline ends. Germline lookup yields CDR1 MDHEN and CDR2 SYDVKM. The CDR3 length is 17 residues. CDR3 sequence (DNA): TGTGCCAGCAGTCCCGTCCGATCCAGGGACAGCAATCAGCCCCAGCATTTT. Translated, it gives CASSPVRSRDSNQPQHF.

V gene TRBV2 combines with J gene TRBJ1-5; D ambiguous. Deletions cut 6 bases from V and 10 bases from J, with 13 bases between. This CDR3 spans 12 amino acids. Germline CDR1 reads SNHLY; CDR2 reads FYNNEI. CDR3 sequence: CASSAPEGPQHF. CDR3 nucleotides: TGTGCCAGCAGCGCCCCCGAGGGACCCCAGCATTTT.